One and the same sample provided the 10 T cell receptor beta chains below, sequenced in a study of T-cell reconstitution after alpha-beta-depleted transplantation in children. Researchers prepared the TCRbeta library using unique molecular identifiers, the study reports. TCRdb independently ran MiXCR on the PCR reads; one entry per CDR3 protein. The sample yields a few hundred thousand distinct CDR3 sequences, approximately 10% seen once. The sample in question was PBMCs from the stem cell graft donor, obtained from the stem cell graft. These receptors all come from a human donor who donated a stem cell graft to a child with acute myeloid leukemia.

This chain uses TRBV7-8 with TRBJ2-1; 16 bases are a match to TRBD2. Trimming at V came to 1 base and at J to 4 bases, leaving 7 bases not matched to a gene. There are 19 residues in the CDR3. CDR1 and CDR2 (germline): SGHVS, FQNEAQ. The CDR3 loop is CASSLGGTSGRAWYNEQFF. CDR3 DNA sequence: TGTGCCAGCAGCTTAGGTGGGACTAGCGGGAGGGCCTGGTACAATGAGCAGTTCTTC.

This clonotype was picked up a small number of times. V gene TRBV6-2 or TRBV6-3 combines with J gene TRBJ2-1; 10 bases line up with TRBD2. V shed 8 bases and J 7 bases; nucleotides not matched to a gene: 8. There are 14 residues in the CDR3. Germline CDR1 reads MNHEY; CDR2 reads SVGEGT. The CDR3 sequence: CASSPSGRGNEQFF. The CDR3 DNA reads TGTGCCAGCTCTCCCAGCGGGAGGGGTAATGAGCAGTTCTTC.

This clonotype has more than one count but fewer than ten. The genes are TRBV6-2 or TRBV6-3 and TRBJ2-1; 7 nucleotides match TRBD1. The V gene's germline CDR1 is MNHEY and CDR2 SVGEGT. Unmatched junction bases numbered 5, after V lost 6 bases and J lost 9 bases. The CDR3 is 12 residues long. CDR3 DNA sequence: TGTGCCAGCAGCGACAGGGTTGGTGAGCAGTTCTTC. Its translation is CASSDRVGEQFF.

This clonotype was seen a handful of times. The chain links TRBV7-9 to TRBJ2-5; D is unclear. The germline CDR1 and CDR2 sequences are SEHNR and FQNEAQ (reference sequence). CDR3 length: 10 residues. V lost 5 bases to trimming and J lost 10 bases, with 8 bases between them. CDR3 loop: CASSPRFQYF. In DNA, the CDR3 is TGTGCCAGCAGCCCACGCTTCCAGTACTTC.

This chain uses TRBV10-3 with TRBJ1-4; the D is unclear. The V and J ends lost 6 bases and 8 bases respectively, with 16 bases between them. Germline CDR1 and CDR2: ENHRY and SYGVKD. The CDR3 length is 14 residues. CDR3 loop: CAIRDRLTGEKLFF. As DNA, the CDR3 is TGTGCCATCAGGGATAGATTGACGGGGGAAAAACTGTTTTTT.

This clonotype occurred a few times. The V call is TRBV12-3 or TRBV12-4, the J call TRBJ1-6, with D possibly matching TRBD1 (5 bases). CDR3 length: 17 amino acids. V lost 3 bases, J lost 3 bases, and 15 bases lay in between. This CDR3 is CASSFGTGQFYNSPLHF. Written as DNA, the CDR3 is TGTGCCAGCAGTTTTGGGACGGGTCAATTCTATAATTCACCCCTCCACTTT.

Only a few counts were recorded for this clonotype. The V gene is TRBV14, the J gene TRBJ2-1; TRBD2 might be the D (5 bases). Trimming left V 8 bases short and J 10 bases short, with 18 bases between. The germline CDR1 and CDR2 sequences are SGHDN and FVKESK. This CDR3 contains 13 residues. CDR3 DNA: TGTGCCAGCGCCAAGCGAGGGCGTGCAGAGCAGTTCTTC. Its translation: CASAKRGRAEQFF.

This clonotype was observed at least ten times. This sequence joins TRBV21-1 and TRBJ1-5; the D call TRBD1 from the table was never checked on the DNA. TRBV21-1 is described as a pseudogene. This CDR3 contains 15 residues. The DNA of the CDR3 is TGTGCCAGCAGCAACACAGGGTGCGGCAATCAGCCCCAGCATTTT. It yields the protein CASSNTGCGNQPQHF.

As DNA, the CDR3 is TGTGCCAGCAGCTTGAGCGGGAGGGACCAAGAGACCCAGTACTTC. It yields the protein CASSLSGRDQETQYF. This chain joins TRBV7-2 and TRBJ2-5; the match to TRBD2 covers 10 bases. The CDR3 consists of 15 residues. CDR1 and CDR2 (germline): SGHTA, FQGNSA. V shed 3 bases and J 0 bases; nucleotides not matched to a gene: 1.

The chain recombines TRBV12-3 or TRBV12-4 with TRBJ2-1; TRBD2 matches 8 bases. The CDR3 runs 14 residues. V lost 6 bases and J lost 2; bases outside the gene matches: 3. The CDR3: CASSPGRAYNEQFF. The DNA for the CDR3 is TGTGCCAGCAGCCCCGGGAGGGCCTACAATGAGCAGTTCTTC.